This TCR beta chain was recorded in a study of cytomegalovirus exposure and HLA in healthy donors. Clones were sequenced by immunoSEQ multiplex PCR, and TCRdb holds only the in-frame ones, with some missing. Of 110,000 to 150,000 clones listed, around 90% are singletons. With 0 bases removed from V and 8 bases from J, the gap between germline ends came to 7 bases. Germline-derived CDR1 and CDR2 are MNHEY and SVGAGI. This CDR3 region has 13 residues. This clonotype originated in a woman in her 30s in good health and CMV-seropositive. The chain joins TRBV6-5 to TRBJ1-4; D gene ambiguous. Sample: PBMCs. The CDR3 DNA reads TGTGCCAGCAGTTACTCAAGTAGAGAAAAACTGTTTTTT. This codes for CASSYSSREKLFF.